This TCR beta chain stems from a study of T cells after yellow fever vaccination. Each CDR3 protein gets one entry after TCRdb re-called the 5' RACE reads with MiXCR. The sample yields hundreds of thousands of distinct CDR3 sequences, about 8.3% seen once. Sequencing used PBMCs, obtained around 45 days after the first yellow fever vaccination. The TCR sequence derives from a man between 18 and 35 years old who received the YFV17D yellow fever vaccine.

This CDR3 is CSASSAGTAITDTQYF. CDR3 nucleotide sequence: TGCAGTGCTAGCTCCGCTGGGACAGCTATTACAGATACGCAGTATTTT. The chain joins TRBV20-1 to TRBJ2-3, with TRBD1 matching over 7 bases. V shed 3 bases and J 3 bases; nucleotides not matched to a gene: 12. The CDR3 sequence is 16 residues long. From germline, CDR1 is DFQATT and CDR2 SNEGSKA (reference sequence).